This T cell receptor (beta chain) was profiled in a study of control samples from healthy donors and cancer patients. Sequenced by immunoSEQ multiplex PCR; TCRdb stores in-frame clones only, minus some. The sample lists approximately 150,000 clones, about 90% seen once, with approximately 7% in the top ten. V lost 3 bases and J lost 7, with 10 bases in between. The germline V gene has CDR1 MDHEN and CDR2 SYDVKM. The CDR3 has 13 amino acids. This chain joins TRBV28 and TRBJ1-5; no clear D. Specimen: blood. The receptor's source is a man aged 18 to 30 in good health. The CDR3 spells CASSFWDEQPQHF. CDR3 nucleotide sequence: TGTGCCAGCAGTTTCTGGGATGAACAGCCCCAGCATTTT.